This T cell receptor beta chain was sequenced for a study of blood T cell repertoires in COVID-19. The ends were cut back, 2 bases at V and 7 bases at J, with 9 bases in the middle. Germline CDR1 is MRHNA and CDR2 is SNTAGT. The CDR3 extends over 13 amino acids. TCRdb keeps only in-frame clones here, not all; method: immunoSEQ multiplex PCR. This table has roughly 15,000 clones, about 80% appearing once. Sequences were obtained from peripheral blood. The sequence was collected from a woman in her 70s with active COVID-19. This rearrangement joins TRBV6-4 to TRBJ1-5; TRBD1 is a possible D gene (5 bases). The DNA of the CDR3 is TGTGCCAGCAGTGACGGGGGGGACCAGCCCCAGCATTTT. As protein: CASSDGGDQPQHF.